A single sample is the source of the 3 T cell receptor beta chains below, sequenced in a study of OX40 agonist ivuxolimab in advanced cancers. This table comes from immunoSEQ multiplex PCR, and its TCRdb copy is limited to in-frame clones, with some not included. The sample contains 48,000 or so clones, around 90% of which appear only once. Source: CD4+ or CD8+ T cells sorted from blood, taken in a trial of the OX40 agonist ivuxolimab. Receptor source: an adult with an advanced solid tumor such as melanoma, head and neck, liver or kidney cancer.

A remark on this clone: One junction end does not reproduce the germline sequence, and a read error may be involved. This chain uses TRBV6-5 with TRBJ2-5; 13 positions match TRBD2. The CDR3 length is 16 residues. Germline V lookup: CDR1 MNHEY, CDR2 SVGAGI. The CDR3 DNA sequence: TGTGCCAGCAGCTACTCACTAGCGGGGGGGCCCGAGACCCAGTACTTC. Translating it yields CASSYSLAGGPETQYF.

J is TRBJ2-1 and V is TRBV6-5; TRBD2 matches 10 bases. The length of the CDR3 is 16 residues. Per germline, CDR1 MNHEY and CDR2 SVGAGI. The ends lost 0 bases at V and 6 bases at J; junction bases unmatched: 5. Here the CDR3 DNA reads TGTGCCAGCAGTTACTCGAGCGGGGGGGCCTTCAATGAGCAGTTCTTC. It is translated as CASSYSSGGAFNEQFF.

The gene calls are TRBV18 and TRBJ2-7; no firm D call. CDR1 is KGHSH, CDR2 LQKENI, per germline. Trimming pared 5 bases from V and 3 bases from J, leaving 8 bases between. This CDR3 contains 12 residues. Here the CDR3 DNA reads TGTGCCAGCTCAAGCAGAATCTACGAGCAGTACTTC. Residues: CASSSRIYEQYF.